The 5 T cell receptor beta chains below come from one sample, sequenced in a study of shared clonotypes between healthy human individuals. Clones were read by immunoSEQ multiplex PCR, and TCRdb kept only the in-frame ones, dropping some. In the table there are about 2.3 million clones, around 90% of which are singletons. Sequencing used naive CD4+ T cells from PBMCs. Subset reported: CD45RA+ positively selected. The source of these receptors is a man aged 18 to 30 in good health. Some clones in this sample may be carry-over from other donors' samples.

J is TRBJ2-7 and V is TRBV27; no reliable D call. The V end lost 0 bases, the J end lost 0 bases, and 6 bases lay between the germline ends. The CDR3 is made up of 14 amino acids. Germline V lookup: CDR1 MNHEY, CDR2 SMNVEV (reference sequence). CDR3 amino acids: CASSLSVFSYEQYF. The CDR3 region has the DNA TGTGCCAGCAGTTTATCGGTTTTCTCCTACGAGCAGTACTTC.

V is TRBV28 and J is TRBJ2-6; 9 bases match TRBD2. This CDR3 has 17 amino acids. V lost 8 bases, J lost 0 bases, and 8 bases stayed unmatched. Germline V lookup: CDR1 MDHEN, CDR2 SYDVKM. The CDR3 DNA reads as TGTGCCAGCGGGGGCGAGCGGGAGGCCTCTGGGGCCAACGTCCTGACTTTC. Translating gives CASGGEREASGANVLTF. Together with reference TRBV28 and TRBJ2-6, the CDR3 gives the full variable domain: DVKVTQSSRYLVKRTGEKVFLECVQDMDHENMFWYRQDPGLGLRLIYFSYDVKMKEKGDIPEGYSVSREKKERFSLILESASTNQTSMYLCASGGEREASGANVLTFGAGSRLTVL.

The chain joins TRBV6-1 to TRBJ2-1; 8 bases are a match to TRBD1. The V segment lost 3 bases and the J segment 6 bases; nucleotides outside the gene matches: 1. The CDR3 runs to 13 residues. Looked up from germline, CDR1 is MNHNS and CDR2 is SASEGT. CDR3 bases: TGTGCCAGCAGTGACAGGGGGCCCAATGAGCAGTTCTTC. It encodes CASSDRGPNEQFF.

V is TRBV19 and J is TRBJ2-1; no clear D. Trimming stripped 1 base from V and 1 base from J, with 14 bases between. The length of the CDR3 is 17 residues. In germline, CDR1 is LNHDA, CDR2 SQIVND (reference sequence). The CDR3 nucleotides read TGTGCCAGTAGTATAGGGGGATTGGCATGGTCCTACAATGAGCAGTTCTTC. It is translated as CASSIGGLAWSYNEQFF.

The chain joins TRBV28 to TRBJ1-5; 9 nucleotides align to TRBD1. Per the germline V gene, CDR1 is MDHEN and CDR2 is SYDVKM. V lost 4 bases, J lost 3 bases, and 4 bases stayed unmatched. The CDR3 has 15 residues. CDR3: CASSSGQGPNQPQHF. CDR3 sequence (DNA): TGTGCCAGCAGTTCGGGACAGGGACCCAATCAGCCCCAGCATTTT.